A selection of T cell receptor beta chains follows, all from one sample in a study of blood T cell repertoires in COVID-19. The assay was immunoSEQ multiplex PCR, and TCRdb's table has in-frame clones only and misses some. The sample consists of 300,000 or so clones, approximately 87% of them appearing once. Sequenced: peripheral blood. These receptors originate from a woman in her forties who had recovered from COVID-19. Each CDR3 is given with its conserved first and last residue. Each record gives: D gene, clone size, J gene, V gene, CDR3 DNA, CDR3 protein. The D gene is left open where the match is weak. Size is omitted from some rows. Given values are once, few, many or a class for expanded clones.

NA	NA	TRBJ2-2	TRBV5-1	TGCGCCAGCAGCACCCGGACAGTCGAGACCGGGGAGCTGTTTTTT	CASSTRTVETGELFF
NA	NA	TRBJ2-3	TRBV6-5	TGTGCCAGCACCCCCGACAGGCTCAGCACAGATACGCAGTATTTT	CASTPDRLSTDTQYF
NA	NA	TRBJ1-5	TRBV18	TGTGCCAGCTCACCATACAGGGCTAATCAGCCCCAGCATTTT	CASSPYRANQPQHF
TRBD1	NA	TRBJ1-2	TRBV9	TGTGCCAGCAGCGTAGCTCTGACAGGGTATGGCTACACCTTC	CASSVALTGYGYTF
NA	NA	TRBJ2-1	TRBV6-5	TGTGCCAGCAGTTACTCGCGTTACAATGAGCAGTTCTTC	CASSYSRYNEQFF
TRBD1	NA	TRBJ1-5	TRBV7-2	TGTGCCAGCAGCTTAAATGCCCCGACAGGGCGACAGCCCCAGCATTTT	CASSLNAPTGRQPQHF
NA	NA	TRBJ1-1	TRBV18	TGTGCCAGCTGGGGGGACCTGAACACTGAAGCTTTCTTT	CASWGDLNTEAFF
TRBD2	NA	TRBJ2-1	TRBV7-9	TGTGCCAGCAGCTTCCGGCGGGGGGGCAATGAGCAGTTCTTC	CASSFRRGGNEQFF
NA	NA	TRBJ1-1	TRBV9	TGTGCCAGCAGCCCCCAACAGGGAACGAACACTGAAGCTTTCTTT	CASSPQQGTNTEAFF
NA	NA	TRBJ2-7	TRBV5-1	TGCGCCAGCAGCTTGGGGGCAGGGAATGAGCAGCAGTACTTC	CASSLGAGNEQQYF
NA	NA	TRBJ1-6	TRBV21-1	TGTGCCAGCAGCAAAGGGCACCCGGGTTCACCCCTCCACTTT	CASSKGHPGSPLHF
TRBD2	NA	TRBJ2-1	TRBV7-9	TGTGCCAGCAGCTTAGCGGGACTAGCCCACAATGAGCAGTTCTTC	CASSLAGLAHNEQFF
NA	NA	TRBJ1-2	TRBV5-6	TGTGCCAGCAGCCCGGGACAAGACTATGGCTACACCTTC	CASSPGQDYGYTF
NA	NA	TRBJ2-6	TRBV9	TGTGCCAGCAGCGTACAGGGTGCTGGGGCCAACGTCCTGACTTTC	CASSVQGAGANVLTF
NA	NA	TRBJ1-5	TRBV20-1	TGCAGTGCTAGTCGTGCGGCGGGCAATCAGCCCCAGCATTTT	CSASRAAGNQPQHF
NA	NA	TRBJ1-3	TRBV18	TGTGCCAGCTCACCACAAGACAGTCTAGGAAACACCATATATTTT	CASSPQDSLGNTIYF
NA	NA	TRBJ1-2	TRBV7-3	TGTGCCAGCAGCTTAATACAGGGAGCCGTCTACTATGGCTACACCTTC	CASSLIQGAVYYGYTF
NA	NA	TRBJ1-2	TRBV7-2	TGTGCCAGCAGCTTAGGTACAGGCTATGGCTACACCTTC	CASSLGTGYGYTF
NA	NA	TRBJ2-2	TRBV12-3/TRBV12-4	TGTGCCAGCAGTTTATTCAGCGGGGAGCTGTTTTTT	CASSLFSGELFF
TRBD1	NA	TRBJ2-7	TRBV5-4	TGTGCCAGCAGCTTGAAGGGACAGGGGCAGGGGGAGCAGTACTTC	CASSLKGQGQGEQYF
TRBD2	NA	TRBJ2-7	TRBV28	TGTGCCAGCAGTTTATTTTACCGCCAGGGAGGGGAGCAGTACTTC	CASSLFYRQGGEQYF
NA	NA	TRBJ1-2	TRBV7-2	TGTGCCAGCAGCCTCAGGGCCTATGGCTACACCTTC	CASSLRAYGYTF
NA	once	TRBJ1-2	TRBV19	TGTGCCAGTAGTCCCCAAAGTGGGCAGGGATTCTATGGCTACACCTTC	CASSPQSGQGFYGYTF
TRBD1	NA	TRBJ2-4	TRBV5-1	TGCGCCAGCAGCTCCGGGACAGGGACGGGTAACATTCAGTACTTC	CASSSGTGTGNIQYF
TRBD1	NA	TRBJ2-3	TRBV10-1	TGCGCCAGCAGTGAGTATACGTTGGACAGGGATCGCACAGATACGCAGTATTTT	CASSEYTLDRDRTDTQYF
TRBD1	few	TRBJ2-7	TRBV6-5	TGTGCCAGCGACCGGGACAGACTATCCTACGAGCAGTACTTC	CASDRDRLSYEQYF
NA	NA	TRBJ1-5	TRBV5-6	TGTGCCAGCAGCTTGGCCGGGGGAGATCAGCCCCAGCATTTT	CASSLAGGDQPQHF
TRBD1	NA	TRBJ1-5	TRBV7-8	TGTGCCAGCAGCTTGACAGGGGGCCACAATCAGCCCCAGCATTTT	CASSLTGGHNQPQHF
NA	NA	TRBJ2-1	TRBV12-3/TRBV12-4	TGTGCCAGCAGCCGCGGACAGAATGAGCAGTTCTTC	CASSRGQNEQFF
TRBD2	NA	TRBJ2-1	TRBV6-5	TGTGCCAGCAGTTTTAGCGGAGCGGGGGTCAATGAGCAGTTCTTC	CASSFSGAGVNEQFF
NA	few	TRBJ1-1	TRBV5-1	TGCGCCAGCAGCCAGGACAGACAGAACACTGAAGCTTTCTTT	CASSQDRQNTEAFF
TRBD2	NA	TRBJ2-5	TRBV6-4	TGTGCCAGCGCACCCGTAGCGGGGGGGCCGGAGACCCAGTACTTC	CASAPVAGGPETQYF
NA	NA	TRBJ2-5	TRBV7-2	TGTGCCAGCAGCCCAAATACTGGGACCCAGTACTTC	CASSPNTGTQYF
NA	NA	TRBJ1-1	TRBV29-1	TGCAGCGTTGGGTCAGTCACTGAAGCTTTCTTT	CSVGSVTEAFF
NA	NA	TRBJ1-1	TRBV19	TGTGCCAGTGGTTACCGGGTCACTGAAGCTTTCTTT	CASGYRVTEAFF
TRBD1	NA	TRBJ2-2	TRBV28	TGTGCCAGCAGTTTATTTGCTCTCCGAACAGGGGTCGGCGGGGAGCTGTTTTTT	CASSLFALRTGVGGELFF
NA	NA	TRBJ1-5	TRBV6-5	TGTGCCAGCAGTCCAGGACAGATCAATCAGCCCCAGCATTTT	CASSPGQINQPQHF
TRBD1	NA	TRBJ2-7	TRBV12-3/TRBV12-4	TGTGCCAGCAGTTTTCAGGACAGGGGCGAGCAGTACTTC	CASSFQDRGEQYF
NA	NA	TRBJ2-6	TRBV7-6	TGTGCCAGCAGCTTATCACCTACGATGTCTGGGGCCAACGTCCTGACTTTC	CASSLSPTMSGANVLTF
TRBD1	NA	TRBJ2-2	TRBV4-1	TGCGCCAGCAGCCAAGAGGACAGGGCTAACTCGAACACCGGGGAGCTGTTTTTT	CASSQEDRANSNTGELFF
NA	NA	TRBJ1-2	TRBV19	TGTGCCAGTAGTATAGCGGGGGGGTACGCCTATGGCTACACCTTC	CASSIAGGYAYGYTF
NA	NA	TRBJ1-1	TRBV7-9	TGTGCCAGCAGCCTGATAGGGGGGGAGGGCACTGAAGCTTTCTTT	CASSLIGGEGTEAFF
NA	NA	TRBJ2-1	TRBV2	TGTGCCAGCAGTGATTTGGGACGGCAGGGGTTAAACAATGAGCAGTTCTTC	CASSDLGRQGLNNEQFF
NA	NA	TRBJ1-2	TRBV9	TGTGCCAGCAGCGTAGCTGCAGGGCTCTATGGCTACACCTTC	CASSVAAGLYGYTF
NA	NA	TRBJ2-7	TRBV15	TGTGCCACCAGCAGGATCGGGAACAGGGTTAGCCACGAGCAGTACTTC	CATSRIGNRVSHEQYF
NA	NA	TRBJ2-2	TRBV2	TGTGCCAGCAGATCGACCGGGATAGGACGAGGGGAGCTGTTTTTT	CASRSTGIGRGELFF
NA	once	TRBJ1-6	TRBV7-9	TGTGCCAGCAGCTTAGGCCCCGTGGAGAATTCACCCCTCCACTTT	CASSLGPVENSPLHF
NA	NA	TRBJ1-6	TRBV11-1	TGTGCCAGCAGCTCCCCCCATTCACGGAATTCACCCCTCCACTTT	CASSSPHSRNSPLHF
NA	NA	TRBJ2-2	TRBV7-6	TGTGCCAGCAGCTTATATCCCCCGACCGGGGAGCTGTTTTTT	CASSLYPPTGELFF
NA	few	TRBJ1-6	TRBV7-2	TGTGCCAGCAGCCCGTCAGGGCTCAATTCACCCCTCCACTTT	CASSPSGLNSPLHF